Included here is one T cell receptor (beta chain) sequence, with context. The data derive from a study of blood T cells in healthy people across ages. Germline V gene lookup returns CDR1 SNHLY and CDR2 FYNNEI. V was cut by 6 bases and J by 0 bases, with 15 bases left in between. This CDR3 is built from 15 residues. Together with a sample-barcoded 5' primer, a J-beta primer mix was included in a second PCR lasting roughly 6 to 12 cycles. TCRdb called the 5' RACE reads again in MiXCR, with one record for every CDR3 protein. The sample yields about 1.5 million distinct CDR3 sequences, 35% to 45% seen once.

The clonotype comes from a woman aged 18-29 years in good health. Sequences were obtained from blood. The V gene is TRBV2, the J gene TRBJ2-7; D may be TRBD2 (5 bases). CDR3 amino acids: CASRGELVPSYEQYF. The CDR3 nucleotides are TGTGCCAGCAGGGGAGAGCTGGTCCCCTCCTACGAGCAGTACTTC.